This TCR beta chain is from a study of T-cell memory formation after mild COVID-19. Overall study context: TCR clusters were mostly donor specific.

CDR1 SEHNR and CDR2 FQNEAQ come from the germline V gene (reference sequence). The CDR3 runs to 15 residues. The V gene lost 1 base and the J gene lost 6 bases, with 13 bases spanning the gap. In regard to this clonotype: Its antigen is undetermined.

MiXCR was run by TCRdb on the 5' RACE reads, yielding one entry per CDR3 protein. The repertoire consists of some 130,000 distinct CDR3 sequences, with roughly 15% occurring once and the leading ten covering over 11%. The study, taken as a whole, reports: In second-wave clones peaking day 37, SARS-CoV-2 specificity remained unconfirmed. Shrinking CD4+ clones were chiefly CM and EM; CD8+ ones were chiefly EMRA.

Sequenced input: PBMCs or a T cell subset sorted from them (not recorded which). This chain connects TRBV7-9 to TRBJ1-5; possibly TRBD1 for D (5 bases). The receptor was isolated from an adult woman who had mild COVID-19 (a few samples of this study predate the infection). Cell type and time point are not known. The CDR3 loop is CASSLGSGPGQPQHF. The CDR3, as DNA: TGTGCCAGCAGCTTAGGATCAGGGCCAGGTCAGCCCCAGCATTTT.